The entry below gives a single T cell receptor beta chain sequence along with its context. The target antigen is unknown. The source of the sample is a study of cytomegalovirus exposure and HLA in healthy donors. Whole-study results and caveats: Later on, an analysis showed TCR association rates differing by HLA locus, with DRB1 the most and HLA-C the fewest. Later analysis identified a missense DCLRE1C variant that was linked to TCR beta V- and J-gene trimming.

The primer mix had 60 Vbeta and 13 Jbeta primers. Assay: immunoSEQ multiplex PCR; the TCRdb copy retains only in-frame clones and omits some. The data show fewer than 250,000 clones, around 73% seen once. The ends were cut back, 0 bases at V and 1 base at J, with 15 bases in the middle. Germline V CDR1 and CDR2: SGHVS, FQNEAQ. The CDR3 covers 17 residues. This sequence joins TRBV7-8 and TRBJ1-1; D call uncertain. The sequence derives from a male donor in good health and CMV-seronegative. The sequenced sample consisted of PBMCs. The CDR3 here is CASSLADQGSPNTEAFF. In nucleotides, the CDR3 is TGTGCCAGCAGCTTAGCAGATCAAGGTAGCCCGAACACTGAAGCTTTCTTT.